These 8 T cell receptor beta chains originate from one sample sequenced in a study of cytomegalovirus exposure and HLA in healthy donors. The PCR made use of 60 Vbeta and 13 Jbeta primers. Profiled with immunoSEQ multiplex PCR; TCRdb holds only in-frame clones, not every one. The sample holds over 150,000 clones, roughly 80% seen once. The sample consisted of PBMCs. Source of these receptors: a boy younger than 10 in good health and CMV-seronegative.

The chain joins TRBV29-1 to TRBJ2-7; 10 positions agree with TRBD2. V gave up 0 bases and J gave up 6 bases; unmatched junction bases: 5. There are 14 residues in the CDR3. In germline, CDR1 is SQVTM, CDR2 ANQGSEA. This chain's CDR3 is CSVEESGRASEQYF. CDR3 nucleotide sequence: TGCAGCGTTGAAGAAAGCGGGAGGGCCTCCGAGCAGTACTTC.

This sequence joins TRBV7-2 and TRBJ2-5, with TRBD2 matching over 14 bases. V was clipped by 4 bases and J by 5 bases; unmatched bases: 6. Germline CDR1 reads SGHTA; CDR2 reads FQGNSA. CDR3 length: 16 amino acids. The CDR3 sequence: CASSSRTSGRSETQYF. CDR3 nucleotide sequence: TGTGCCAGCAGCTCTCGGACTAGCGGGAGGAGCGAGACCCAGTACTTC.

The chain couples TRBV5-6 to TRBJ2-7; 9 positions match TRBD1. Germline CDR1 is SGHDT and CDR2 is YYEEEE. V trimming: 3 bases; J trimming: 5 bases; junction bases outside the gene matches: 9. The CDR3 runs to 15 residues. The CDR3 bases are TGTGCCAGCAGCTCGCCGGGACAGGGTACGAACGAGCAGTACTTC. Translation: CASSSPGQGTNEQYF.

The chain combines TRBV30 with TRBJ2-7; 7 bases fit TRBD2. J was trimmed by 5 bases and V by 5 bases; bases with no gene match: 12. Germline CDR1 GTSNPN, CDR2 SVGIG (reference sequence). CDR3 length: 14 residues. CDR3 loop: CAWSAGRGIHEQYF. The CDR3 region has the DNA TGTGCCTGGTCCGCTGGGCGGGGGATCCACGAGCAGTACTTC.

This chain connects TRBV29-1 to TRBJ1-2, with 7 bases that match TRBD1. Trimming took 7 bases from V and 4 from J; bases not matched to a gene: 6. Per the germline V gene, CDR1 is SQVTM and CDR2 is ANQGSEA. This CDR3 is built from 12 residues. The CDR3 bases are TGCAGCGCTCTGGGACAGCCCTATGGCTACACCTTC. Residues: CSALGQPYGYTF.

The CDR3 DNA reads TGTGCCAGCAGCCAGGGGGGTTGGGGCGGGCGGACCCAGTACTTC. It specifies CASSQGGWGGRTQYF. The chain uses TRBV4-2 and TRBJ2-5, with D perhaps matching TRBD2 (6 bases). Deletions cut 3 bases from V and 7 bases from J, with 18 bases between. The germline gives CDR1 LGHNA, CDR2 YNFKEQ. There are 15 residues in the CDR3.

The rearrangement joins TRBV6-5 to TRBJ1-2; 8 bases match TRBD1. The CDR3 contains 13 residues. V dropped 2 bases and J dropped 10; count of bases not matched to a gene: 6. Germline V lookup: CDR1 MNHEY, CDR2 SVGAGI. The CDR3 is CASSYLQGVNYTF. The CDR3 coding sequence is TGTGCCAGCAGTTACCTACAGGGGGTCAACTACACCTTC.

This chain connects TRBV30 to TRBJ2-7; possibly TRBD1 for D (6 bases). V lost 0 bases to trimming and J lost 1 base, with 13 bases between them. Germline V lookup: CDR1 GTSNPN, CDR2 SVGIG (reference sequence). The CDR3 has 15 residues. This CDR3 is CAWSVKGVRSYEQYF. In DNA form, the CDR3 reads TGTGCCTGGAGTGTTAAGGGGGTTCGTTCCTACGAGCAGTACTTC. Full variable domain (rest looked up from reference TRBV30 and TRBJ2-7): SQTIHQWPATLVQPVGSPLSLECTVEGTSNPNLYWYRQAAGRGLQLLFYSVGIGQISSEVPQNLSASRPQDRQFILSSKKLLLSDSGFYLCAWSVKGVRSYEQYFGPGTRLTVT.